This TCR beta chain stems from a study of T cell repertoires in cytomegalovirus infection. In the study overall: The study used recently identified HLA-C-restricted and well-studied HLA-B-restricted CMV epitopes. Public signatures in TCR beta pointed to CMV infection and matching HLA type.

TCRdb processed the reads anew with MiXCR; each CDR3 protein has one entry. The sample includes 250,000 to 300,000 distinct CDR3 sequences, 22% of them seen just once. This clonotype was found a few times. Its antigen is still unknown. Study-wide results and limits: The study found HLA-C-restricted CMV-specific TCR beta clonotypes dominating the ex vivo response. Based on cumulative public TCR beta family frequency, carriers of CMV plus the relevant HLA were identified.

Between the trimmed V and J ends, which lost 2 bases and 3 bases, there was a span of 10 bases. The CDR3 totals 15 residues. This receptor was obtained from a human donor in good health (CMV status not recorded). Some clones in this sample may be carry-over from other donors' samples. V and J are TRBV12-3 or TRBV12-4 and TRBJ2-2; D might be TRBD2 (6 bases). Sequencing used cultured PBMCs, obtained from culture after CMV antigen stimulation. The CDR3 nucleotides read TGTGCCAGCAGTTTATGGGGGGTAGACACCGGGGAGCTGTTTTTT. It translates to CASSLWGVDTGELFF.